The text below deals with one TCR beta chain. Original methodology: Using reference gene primer amplification, nucleated cell counts were estimated. Assay used: immunoSEQ multiplex PCR; TCRdb lists only in-frame clones, some missing. V, J and clone size were drawn from that table, and D and trimming were deduced from the DNA. The sample carries about 75,000 clones, under 90% recorded once. This entry belongs to a study of blood T cell repertoires in COVID-19. Looking at the study overall: Acute-phase and convalescent COVID-19 samples originated in the United States, Italy and Spain. The analysed material was cDNA or gDNA that came from T cells, B-cell-depleted T cells, or PBMCs.

The sequence was collected from a human donor in a cohort sampled during active COVID-19. Sequencing used peripheral blood.

The CDR3 here is CASSLRQGSVTF. The CDR3 DNA is TGTGCCAGCAGCTTACGGCAGGGTAGTGTCACCTTC. This chain joins TRBV7-2 and TRBJ1-2; tentative D call: TRBD1 (5 bases). With 2 bases removed from V and 13 bases from J, the gap between germline ends came to 14 bases. The CDR3 has 12 amino acids. Germline CDR1 and CDR2: SGHTA and FQGNSA.